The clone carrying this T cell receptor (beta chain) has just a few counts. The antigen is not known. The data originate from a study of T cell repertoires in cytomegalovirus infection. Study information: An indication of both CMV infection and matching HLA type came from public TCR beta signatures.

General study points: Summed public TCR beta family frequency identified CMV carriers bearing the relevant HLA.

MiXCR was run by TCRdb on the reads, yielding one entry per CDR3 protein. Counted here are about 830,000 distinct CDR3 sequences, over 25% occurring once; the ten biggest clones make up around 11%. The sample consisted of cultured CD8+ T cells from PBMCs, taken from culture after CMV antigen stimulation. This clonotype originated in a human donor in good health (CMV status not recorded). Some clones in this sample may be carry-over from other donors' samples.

CDR3 amino acids: CASSSAPGHHTGELFF. Here the CDR3 DNA reads TGTGCCAGCAGCTCGGCCCCGGGCCACCACACCGGGGAGCTGTTTTTT. The chain recombines TRBV11-2 with TRBJ2-2, with D uncertain. The germline gives CDR1 SGHAT, CDR2 FQNNGV. The CDR3 runs to 16 residues. The V and J ends lost 4 bases and 3 bases respectively, with 15 bases between them.